The rows below give T cell receptor beta chains drawn from one sample of a study of T cell responses to AZD1222 COVID-19 vaccine. Measured with immunoSEQ multiplex PCR; TCRdb has only the in-frame clones, and not every one. In the table there are 150,000 to 180,000 clones, approximately 87% of which are singletons. This sample comprised peripheral blood, obtained on day 0 of MenACWY control vaccination. These receptor sequences come from an adult in good health. CDR3s include the opening cysteine and the closing phenylalanine or tryptophan. The D gene is left open where the match is weak. The size of a clone is reported for some rows only, either as once, few or many, or as a class for expanded clones.

>TRBJ2-2|TRBV15|.|.|14
CATRPGGSAGELFF
TGTGCCACCCGGCCCGGGGGAAGCGCCGGGGAGCTGTTTTTT
>TRBJ2-1|TRBV2|TRBD2|.|13
CASAGGGTGEQFF
TGTGCCAGTGCCGGGGGGGGGACTGGTGAGCAGTTCTTC
>TRBJ1-1|TRBV11-2|.|.|14
CASSFSGQGPEAFF
TGTGCCAGCAGCTTCTCCGGCCAGGGACCTGAAGCTTTCTTT
>TRBJ2-1|TRBV7-2|.|.|16
CASSLASGSSYNEQFF
TGTGCCAGCAGCTTAGCTAGCGGTAGCTCCTACAATGAGCAGTTCTTC
>TRBJ2-7|TRBV7-2|.|few|16
CASSLRVVGGAYEQYF
TGTGCCAGCAGCTTGAGAGTAGTGGGCGGGGCCTACGAGCAGTACTTC
>TRBJ1-1|TRBV15|.|few|15
CATSRGGQGATEAFF
TGTGCCACCAGCAGAGGAGGGCAGGGCGCCACTGAAGCTTTCTTT
>TRBJ2-1|TRBV25-1|.|.|14
CASSEWRSGDEQFF
TGTGCCAGCAGTGAATGGAGGTCCGGGGATGAGCAGTTCTTC
>TRBJ1-1|TRBV19|.|.|14
CASSMTSRTTEAFF
TGTGCCAGTAGTATGACCTCACGGACCACTGAAGCTTTCTTT
>TRBJ1-2|TRBV6-5|TRBD1|.|13
CASRPPGGHGYTF
TGTGCCAGCAGGCCCCCAGGGGGACATGGCTACACCTTC
>TRBJ1-5|TRBV10-2|.|.|15
CASSDGRAVGQPQHF
TGCGCCAGCAGTGACGGTAGAGCAGTTGGTCAGCCCCAGCATTTT
>TRBJ2-7|TRBV30|.|.|13
CAWTLAGSYEQYF
TGTGCCTGGACCCTCGCGGGCTCCTACGAGCAGTACTTC
>TRBJ1-5|TRBV5-3|TRBD1|once|17
CARSSRTGGESNQPQHF
TGTGCCAGAAGCAGCCGGACAGGGGGCGAGAGCAATCAGCCCCAGCATTTT
>TRBJ2-7|TRBV3-1/TRBV3-2|.|.|15
CASSQGLADSYEQYF
TGTGCCAGCAGCCAAGGGCTAGCTGACAGCTACGAGCAGTACTTC
>TRBJ1-5|TRBV19|.|.|14
CASSTPREGQPQHF
TGTGCCAGTAGTACTCCCAGGGAGGGTCAGCCCCAGCATTTT
>TRBJ2-5|TRBV7-9|.|.|19
CASSLAAVLGRREEETQYF
TGTGCCAGCAGCTTAGCGGCGGTTTTGGGGCGAAGGGAGGAAGAGACCCAGTACTTC
>TRBJ1-3|TRBV25-1|.|.|16
CASSDSLPGPGNTIYF
TGTGCCAGCAGTGATTCCCTTCCAGGGCCGGGAAACACCATATATTTT
>TRBJ1-1|TRBV7-9|.|.|15
CASSSPDGLNTEAFF
TGTGCCAGCAGCTCACCGGACGGATTGAACACTGAAGCTTTCTTT
>TRBJ1-2|TRBV19|.|.|15
CASSSPGQGLYGYTF
TGTGCCAGTAGTTCCCCGGGGCAGGGACTCTATGGCTACACCTTC
>TRBJ1-1|TRBV19|TRBD1|.|14
CASSPDRVYTEAFF
TGTGCCAGTAGTCCGGACAGGGTCTACACTGAAGCTTTCTTT
>TRBJ2-3|TRBV7-3|.|.|13
CASSLSYTDTQYF
TGTGCCAGCAGCTTATCCTACACAGATACGCAGTATTTT
>TRBJ2-3|TRBV29-1|TRBD2|.|15
CSVAERGVLTDTQYF
TGCAGCGTTGCAGAGCGGGGGGTTCTCACAGATACGCAGTATTTT
>TRBJ2-1|TRBV4-3|.|.|16
CASSPGRGNRDNEQFF
TGCGCCAGCAGCCCGGGCCGGGGCAATAGGGACAATGAGCAGTTCTTC
>TRBJ2-2|TRBV6-5|TRBD1|.|15
CASSLRTGNTGELFF
TGTGCCAGCAGTCTACGGACAGGAAACACCGGGGAGCTGTTTTTT
>TRBJ2-7|TRBV6-5|.|once|15
CASRAAMGGSNEQYF
TGTGCCAGCAGGGCCGCGATGGGGGGATCCAACGAGCAGTACTTC
>TRBJ1-5|TRBV19|.|.|16
CASIAQGALSNQPQHF
TGTGCCAGTATCGCGCAGGGAGCTCTTAGCAATCAGCCCCAGCATTTT
>TRBJ1-5|TRBV19|.|.|14
CASSMFGGNQPQHF
TGTGCCAGTAGTATGTTCGGAGGCAATCAGCCCCAGCATTTT
>TRBJ2-7|TRBV11-2|TRBD2|.|14
CASSPPAGASEQYF
TGTGCCAGCAGCCCCCCCGCGGGAGCCTCCGAGCAGTACTTC
>TRBJ2-5|TRBV27|.|.|15
CASSPRGGRGETQYF
TGTGCCAGCAGTCCCAGGGGGGGGCGGGGAGAGACCCAGTACTTC
>TRBJ1-1|TRBV7-9|.|.|12
CASSEGETEAFF
TGTGCCAGCAGCGAAGGGGAAACTGAAGCTTTCTTT
>TRBJ2-1|TRBV24-1|.|.|16
CATSDRDFRGHNEQFF
TGTGCCACCAGTGATCGGGATTTTCGCGGGCACAATGAGCAGTTCTTC
>TRBJ1-5|TRBV6-2/TRBV6-3|TRBD1|.|16
CASSQTGTGTNQPQHF
TGTGCCAGCAGTCAAACCGGGACAGGGACTAATCAGCCCCAGCATTTT
>TRBJ2-1|TRBV11-2|.|.|13
CASKTTTQDEQFF
TGTGCCAGCAAAACCACGACACAGGATGAGCAGTTCTTC
>TRBJ2-1|TRBV24-1|.|once|14
CATSDFPRVHEQFF
TGTGCCACCAGTGATTTCCCACGGGTCCATGAGCAGTTCTTC
>TRBJ1-3|TRBV15|TRBD1|.|16
CATSRTSQGAGNTIYF
TGTGCCACCAGCAGAACAAGTCAGGGGGCAGGAAACACCATATATTTT
>TRBJ2-1|TRBV19|TRBD1|.|15
CASSMGTGLNNEQFF
TGTGCCAGTAGTATGGGGACAGGGCTAAACAATGAGCAGTTCTTC
>TRBJ2-1|TRBV5-4|.|.|12
CASSTSGAVQFF
TGTGCCAGCAGCACTTCGGGAGCGGTGCAGTTCTTC
>TRBJ1-1|TRBV28|.|.|13
CASSLRMNTEAFF
TGTGCCAGCAGCCTCCGAATGAACACTGAAGCTTTCTTT
>TRBJ2-5|TRBV19|TRBD1|.|14
CASSRTGNQETQYF
TGTGCCAGTAGCCGGACAGGGAACCAAGAGACCCAGTACTTC
>TRBJ2-3|TRBV29-1|.|.|13
CSVAGDNTDTQYF
TGCAGCGTTGCGGGGGATAACACAGATACGCAGTATTTT
>TRBJ1-2|TRBV11-2|.|once|15
CASSLAGTPNYGYTF
TGTGCCAGCAGCTTAGCCGGGACACCTAACTATGGCTACACCTTC
>TRBJ2-2|TRBV21-1|.|.|17
CASSKRPLTENTGELFF
TGTGCCAGCAGCAAAAGGCCCCTGACTGAGAACACCGGGGAGCTGTTTTTT
>TRBJ2-3|TRBV3-1/TRBV3-2|.|few|12
CASSQLADTQYF
TGTGCCAGCAGCCAACTTGCAGATACGCAGTATTTT
>TRBJ1-2|TRBV18|.|.|17
CASSPPGFLQGLTGYTF
TGTGCCAGCTCACCACCAGGATTTCTGCAGGGGTTGACCGGCTACACCTTC
>TRBJ1-1|TRBV5-1|.|.|14
CASSFAGGGTEAFF
TGCGCCAGCAGCTTCGCGGGTGGGGGCACTGAAGCTTTCTTT